This is a list of T cell receptor beta chains from one sample in a study of cytomegalovirus exposure and HLA in healthy donors. TCRdb's table, derived via immunoSEQ multiplex PCR, lists solely in-frame clones and lacks some. This sample yields fewer than 100,000 clones, of which 79% are seen a single time; approximately 3.8% belongs to the top ten. What was sequenced was PBMCs. The receptors here all came from a woman aged 40 to 55 in good health and CMV-seronegative. Each CDR3 is given with its conserved first and last residue. A D gene is named only where the DNA matches it firmly. Part of the rows lack a size; the others show once, few, many or a class for expanded clones.

v_call,j_call,clone_size,d_call,cdr3_aa,cdr3_nt
TRBV7-9,TRBJ2-7,NA,NA,CASSFSQGNEQYF,TGTGCCAGCAGCTTTTCGCAGGGAAACGAGCAGTACTTC
TRBV9,TRBJ2-3,NA,TRBD1,CASSVEADRGLYTQYF,TGTGCCAGCAGCGTAGAGGCGGACAGGGGGCTTTATACGCAGTATTTT
TRBV5-1,TRBJ2-3,few,NA,CASSLEVASDTQYF,TGCGCCAGCAGCTTGGAAGTAGCGTCAGATACGCAGTATTTT
TRBV5-6,TRBJ1-4,NA,NA,CASSPLPHGNEKLFF,TGTGCCAGCAGCCCCCTTCCCCACGGTAATGAAAAACTGTTTTTT
TRBV28,TRBJ1-5,once,NA,CASSIPGSNQPQHF,TGTGCCAGCAGTATCCCAGGGTCCAATCAGCCCCAGCATTTT
TRBV6-6,TRBJ1-1,NA,NA,CASSYSAGRRNTEAFF,TGTGCCAGCAGTTACTCGGCAGGTCGTCGGAACACTGAAGCTTTCTTT
TRBV5-6,TRBJ1-4,NA,TRBD1,CASSIYYTGQGGNEKLFF,TGTGCCAGCAGCATCTATTATACGGGACAGGGTGGTAATGAAAAACTGTTTTTT
TRBV7-6,TRBJ1-1,NA,NA,CASSFDSLAEAFF,TGTGCCAGCAGCTTCGACAGTTTGGCTGAAGCTTTCTTT
TRBV5-6,TRBJ1-2,NA,NA,CASSIAGHPLRPGYTF,TGTGCCAGCAGCATTGCGGGCCACCCCTTACGCCCCGGCTACACCTTC
TRBV5-5,TRBJ2-6,NA,NA,CASSLVWGYSSGANVLTF,TGTGCCAGCAGCTTGGTCTGGGGCTACAGCTCTGGGGCCAACGTCCTGACTTTC
TRBV5-6,TRBJ1-2,NA,TRBD1,CASTRDRANYGYPF,TGTGCCAGCACCCGGGACAGGGCTAACTATGGCTACCCCTTC
TRBV9,TRBJ1-1,NA,NA,CASSRGSERNTEAFF,TGTGCCAGCAGCCGGGGTAGTGAACGGAACACTGAAGCTTTCTTT
TRBV15,TRBJ2-5,once,NA,CATSRGEQGQETQYF,TGTGCCACCAGCAGAGGAGAGCAGGGGCAAGAGACCCAGTACTTC
TRBV7-2,TRBJ2-1,NA,NA,CASSLVATVYNEQFF,TGTGCCAGCAGCTTAGTTGCGACAGTCTACAATGAGCAGTTCTTC
TRBV9,TRBJ1-4,NA,NA,CASSENQGNEKLFF,TGTGCCAGCAGCGAGAACCAGGGGAACGAAAAACTGTTTTTT
TRBV6-6,TRBJ1-2,NA,NA,CASSSVHKNYGYTF,TGTGCCAGCAGTTCCGTACACAAAAACTATGGCTACACCTTC
TRBV7-9,TRBJ1-1,NA,TRBD1,CASSLNRDRVATEAFF,TGTGCCAGCAGCTTAAACCGGGACAGGGTTGCAACTGAAGCTTTCTTT
TRBV12-5,TRBJ2-3,NA,TRBD2,CASGLMTSGPTDTQYF,TGTGCTAGTGGTTTGATGACTAGCGGGCCCACAGATACGCAGTATTTT
TRBV18,TRBJ1-2,NA,TRBD1,CASSPDRDSYGYTF,TGTGCCAGCTCACCAGACAGGGATAGCTATGGCTACACCTTC
TRBV6-5,TRBJ2-3,NA,NA,CASSTGSGHPDTQYF,TGTGCCAGCAGCACAGGGTCGGGTCATCCAGATACGCAGTATTTT
TRBV13,TRBJ1-1,NA,TRBD1,CASSLTGEKLITEAFF,TGTGCCAGCAGCTTGACAGGGGAAAAACTGATCACTGAAGCTTTCTTT
TRBV7-2,TRBJ1-6,NA,NA,CASSLIPQDNSPLHF,TGTGCCAGCAGCTTAATACCCCAGGATAATTCACCCCTCCACTTT
TRBV7-9,TRBJ2-5,NA,TRBD2,CASSPGTSWGETQYF,TGTGCCAGCAGCCCCGGGACTAGCTGGGGTGAGACCCAGTACTTC
TRBV7-8,TRBJ1-2,NA,NA,CASSLAILDSAYGCTF,TGTGCCAGCAGCTTAGCCATCCTTGACAGCGCCTATGGCTGCACCTTC
TRBV14,TRBJ1-4,NA,TRBD1,CASSQWVGTGGPNEKLFF,TGTGCCAGCAGCCAATGGGTCGGGACAGGGGGACCCAATGAAAAACTGTTTTTT
TRBV18,TRBJ1-1,NA,NA,CASSPPGSERSEAFF,TGTGCCAGCTCACCACCAGGGAGCGAAAGGTCTGAAGCTTTCTTT
TRBV19,TRBJ1-5,NA,TRBD1,CASKGDRANHQPQHF,TGTGCCAGTAAAGGGGACAGGGCGAATCATCAGCCCCAGCATTTT
TRBV2,TRBJ1-6,NA,NA,CASTQGVGNSPLHF,TGTGCCAGCACACAGGGAGTGGGAAATTCACCCCTCCACTTT
TRBV10-3,TRBJ1-2,NA,TRBD1,CAIAQGARYGYTF,TGTGCCATCGCACAGGGGGCACGGTATGGCTACACCTTC
TRBV29-1,TRBJ2-1,NA,TRBD1,CSVEDRRTGTSNEQFF,TGCAGCGTTGAAGATCGGCGGACAGGGACTTCCAATGAGCAGTTCTTC
TRBV27,TRBJ2-7,NA,TRBD1,CASRPPGTGREQYF,TGTGCCAGCAGGCCACCCGGGACAGGGAGGGAGCAGTACTTC
TRBV7-9,TRBJ1-5,NA,NA,CASSSLADGNQPQHF,TGTGCCAGCAGTTCCCTGGCAGATGGCAATCAGCCCCAGCATTTT
TRBV30,TRBJ1-2,NA,TRBD1,CAWRTGIHIINYGYTF,TGTGCCTGGAGGACAGGGATTCATATTATTAACTATGGCTACACCTTC
TRBV4-3,TRBJ2-1,NA,NA,CASSQEGGAEQFF,TGCGCCAGCAGCCAAGAAGGCGGGGCTGAGCAGTTCTTC
TRBV7-7,TRBJ2-5,NA,NA,CASSPTQERETQYF,TGTGCTAGCAGCCCCACGCAGGAACGAGAGACCCAGTACTTC
TRBV9,TRBJ2-5,NA,TRBD1,CASSPRTGGEETQYF,TGTGCCAGCAGCCCTAGGACAGGGGGAGAAGAGACCCAGTACTTC
TRBV27,TRBJ1-1,NA,NA,CATQPGAGRDTEAFF,TGTGCCACCCAACCGGGAGCAGGGCGCGACACTGAAGCTTTCTTT
TRBV25-1,TRBJ2-7,NA,TRBD1,CASTGQLHSYEQYF,TGTGCCAGCACGGGACAGCTCCACTCCTACGAGCAGTACTTC
TRBV2,TRBJ1-3,NA,TRBD1,CASSELRTGSGNTIYF,TGTGCCAGCAGTGAACTGAGGACAGGCTCTGGAAACACCATATATTTT
TRBV6-5,TRBJ1-5,NA,NA,CASSYSKAGWNQPQHF,TGTGCCAGCAGTTACTCGAAGGCAGGGTGGAATCAGCCCCAGCATTTT
TRBV9,TRBJ2-2,NA,NA,CASSGAGDSTGELFF,TGTGCCAGCAGCGGAGCCGGGGACTCGACCGGGGAGCTGTTTTTT